This TCR beta chain was recovered during a study of blood T cell repertoires in COVID-19. Study details: From the United States, Italy and Spain came samples of acute and convalescent COVID-19. Nucleic acid was either cDNA or gDNA, and it came from T cells, B-cell-depleted T cells, or PBMCs.

This CDR3 has 15 amino acids. Trimming took 5 bases from V and 4 from J; bases not matched to a gene: 10. Germline V lookup: CDR1 MDHEN, CDR2 SYDVKM. A Seattle source enrolled patients during active infection and followed them longitudinally. Source study methods: Reference gene primer amplification in the assay estimated nucleated cell counts. Method: immunoSEQ multiplex PCR; TCRdb's copy keeps in-frame clones and lacks some. Clonal size and the V and J genes are those of that table, whereas D and trimming came from the DNA. In the table there are about 260,000 clones, over 75% of which are singletons.

What was sequenced was peripheral blood. This clonotype originated in a woman aged 70 to 79 with COVID-19, enrolled during active disease. The V call is TRBV28, the J call TRBJ1-1; 7 nucleotides align to TRBD1. CDR3 loop: CASSLPTGSGTEAFF. In nucleotides, the CDR3 is TGTGCCAGCAGTCTCCCGACAGGGAGTGGCACTGAAGCTTTCTTT. The variable domain in full, completed from reference TRBV28 and TRBJ1-1, reads DVKVTQSSRYLVKRTGEKVFLECVQDMDHENMFWYRQDPGLGLRLIYFSYDVKMKEKGDIPEGYSVSREKKERFSLILESASTNQTSMYLCASSLPTGSGTEAFFGQGTRLTVV.